These 21 T cell receptor beta chains originate from one sample sequenced in a study of T cells in Graves' hyperthyroidism and ophthalmopathy. It was RNA transcripts that yielded the amplified TCR beta CDR3 regions. The TCR CDR3 first-round RT-PCR relied on the HTBI primer set. TCRdb passed the multiplex PCR reads through MiXCR, listing each CDR3 protein once. The sample has nearly 600,000 distinct CDR3 sequences; approximately 15% are singletons. The sample consisted of blood. These receptors all come from a woman between 18 and 30 years old with Graves' ophthalmopathy.

This clonotype came up a few times. V usage is TRBV4-1 and J usage is TRBJ2-7; D is possibly TRBD1 (6 bases). Germline assignment: CDR1 MGHRA and CDR2 YSYEKL. V gave up 4 bases and J gave up 0 bases, with 13 bases separating them. The CDR3 is made up of 15 amino acids. This CDR3 is CASSPPDRLSYEQYF. As DNA, the CDR3 is TGCGCCAGCAGCCCCCCGGACAGACTCTCCTACGAGCAGTACTTC.

This clonotype showed up many times. The chain employs TRBV27 and TRBJ1-5; D not resolved. The CDR3 contains 15 residues. Germline V gene sequence: CDR1 MNHEY, CDR2 SMNVEV (reference sequence). With 4 bases removed from V and 4 bases from J, the gap between germline ends came to 14 bases. CDR3 sequence (DNA): TGTGCCAGCAGTTCTCGGTCCGGAGGGAATCAGCCCCAGCATTTT. Its translation is CASSSRSGGNQPQHF.

This clonotype appeared many times. The chain uses TRBV6-1 and TRBJ2-7; 12 nucleotides match TRBD2. Losses at the gene ends were 0 bases for V and 1 base for J; bases not matched to a gene: 7. The CDR3 has 18 amino acids. CDR1 and CDR2 from the germline V gene are MNHNS and SASEGT. The CDR3 sequence: CASSEATSGGSLSYEQYF. The CDR3 nucleotides read TGTGCCAGCAGTGAAGCGACTAGCGGGGGATCCTTGTCCTACGAGCAGTACTTC.

The chain uses TRBV25-1 and TRBJ2-1; TRBD2 agrees at 11 bases. J was trimmed by 5 bases and V by 4 bases; bases with no gene match: 7. This CDR3 comprises 16 residues. Germline V gene lookup returns CDR1 MGHDK and CDR2 SYGVNS. The CDR3: CASSATSGNWDNEQFF. The CDR3 DNA follows: TGTGCCAGCAGTGCGACTAGCGGGAACTGGGACAATGAGCAGTTCTTC.

This clonotype has at least ten counts. The chain uses TRBV18 and TRBJ2-7; TRBD1 aligns across 9 bases. V was pared by 4 bases and J by 5 bases, with 6 bases of the junction left unmatched. The CDR3 totals 14 residues. Germline CDR1 KGHSH, CDR2 LQKENI. CDR3 nucleotide sequence: TGTGCCAGCTCACGTGGGACAGGGCTCCACGAGCAGTACTTC. It codes for CASSRGTGLHEQYF.

In its sample, this clonotype was seen many times. The chain carries TRBV7-3 and TRBJ1-1; unclear D gene. This CDR3 is built from 13 residues. Germline CDR1 reads SGHTA; CDR2 reads FQGTGA. V was pared by 4 bases and J by 7 bases, with 13 bases between. Here the CDR3 DNA reads TGTGCCAGCAGCTCTTGGAGGGTTGGTGAAGCTTTCTTT. Translation gives CASSSWRVGEAFF.

This clonotype was counted between two and nine times. At one boundary the junction diverges from the germline segment, which might be a read error. This chain connects TRBV19 to TRBJ2-1; TRBD2 aligns across 12 bases. CDR3 length: 17 residues. CDR1 is LNHDA, CDR2 SQIVND, per germline (reference sequence). The CDR3 sequence is CASSIGSSGRAYNEQFF. CDR3 DNA: TGTGCCAGTAGTATAGGATCTAGCGGGAGGGCCTATAATGAGCAGTTCTTC.

The chain employs TRBV19 and TRBJ1-5, with a tentative D call TRBD1 (6 bases). This CDR3 contains 14 residues. V lost 5 bases and J lost 6, with 14 bases in between. Germline CDR1 is LNHDA and CDR2 is SQIVND (reference sequence). The CDR3 DNA reads as TGTGCCAGTAGTGGGTCGGGGGGCGGTCAGCCCCAGCATTTT. Translated, it gives CASSGSGGGQPQHF.

CDR3 amino acids: CSAGPDFSEQYF. CDR3 in DNA: TGCAGTGCCGGGCCGGACTTCTCCGAGCAGTACTTC. The chain employs TRBV20-1 and TRBJ2-7; D may be TRBD2 (5 bases). Germline V gives CDR1 DFQATT, CDR2 SNEGSKA (reference sequence). V dropped 6 bases and J dropped 6 bases, with 15 bases sitting between them. CDR3 length: 12 amino acids.

This clonotype was detected ten times or more. The chain is built from TRBV11-3 and TRBJ2-1, with D tentatively TRBD1 (6 bases). CDR1 and CDR2 (germline): SGHNT, YENEEA. CDR3 length: 15 amino acids. Deletions cut 0 bases from V and 6 bases from J, with 12 bases between. The DNA of the CDR3 is TGTGCCAGCAGCTTAGACAGGGGATTTCTCAATGAGCAGTTCTTC. It is translated as CASSLDRGFLNEQFF.

The table lists this clonotype with many counts. The rearrangement links TRBV7-2 to TRBJ2-7; 12 bases map to TRBD2. The J segment lost 2 bases and the V segment lost 4 bases, leaving 3 bases of the junction unmatched. Looked up from germline, CDR1 is SGHTA and CDR2 is FQGNSA. The CDR3 has 15 amino acids. As DNA, the CDR3 is TGTGCCAGCAGCTCTACTAGCGGGGGGACCTACGAGCAGTACTTC. Its protein is CASSSTSGGTYEQYF.

This clonotype was picked up many times. CDR3 amino acids: CSVDGEGADYGYTF. CDR3 DNA: TGCAGCGTTGATGGGGAGGGGGCAGACTATGGCTACACCTTC. The chain is built from TRBV29-1 and TRBJ1-2; 7 nucleotides line up with TRBD1. Germline V gene lookup returns CDR1 SQVTM and CDR2 ANQGSEA. This CDR3 contains 14 residues. V gave up 3 bases and J gave up 3 bases; unmatched junction bases: 7.

The sample holds a few counts of this clonotype. The V and J genes are TRBV15 and TRBJ2-7, with D perhaps being TRBD1 or TRBD2 (5 bases each). Between the trimmed V and J ends, which lost 3 bases and 7 bases, there was a span of 13 bases. Germline CDR1 LNHNV, CDR2 YYDKDF (reference sequence). This CDR3 has 13 amino acids. The CDR3 DNA follows: TGTGCCACCAGCAGGGACTCTGGGGGTGAGCAGTACTTC. This translates into CATSRDSGGEQYF. The full variable domain, in which reference TRBV15 and TRBJ2-7 provide the parts outside the CDR3, is DAMVIQNPRYQVTQFGKPVTLSCSQTLNHNVMYWYQQKSSQAPKLLFHYYDKDFNNEADTPDNFQSRRPNTSFCFLDIRSPGLGDTAMYLCATSRDSGGEQYFGPGTRLTVT.

CDR3 nucleotides: TGTGCCAGCAGTTTATTTGGGATTCCTAGCTCTGGGGCCAACGTCCTGACTTTC. Translating gives CASSLFGIPSSGANVLTF. The chain employs TRBV27 and TRBJ2-6; D unresolved. The CDR3 spans 18 residues. V was pared by 1 base and J by 0 bases, with 13 bases between. CDR1 is MNHEY, CDR2 SMNVEV, per germline (reference sequence).

As for this clonotype: A read error may be the cause here, since a much bigger clone is one base away. The chain uses TRBV10-1 and TRBJ2-7; D possibly corresponds to TRBD2 (5 bases). The CDR3 covers 15 residues. Germline CDR1 WNHNN, CDR2 SYGVQD (reference sequence). CDR3 in DNA: TGCGCCAGCAAGTTGACGGGAAAGAAAAACTACGGGCAGTACTTC. This translates into CASKLTGKKNYGQYF.

In this sample, this clonotype turned up many times. This chain links TRBV3-1 with TRBJ2-3; tentative D call: TRBD2 (5 bases). This CDR3 contains 13 residues. V shed 4 bases and J shed 5 bases, with 10 bases lying between them. Germline assignment: CDR1 LGHDT and CDR2 YNNKEL (reference sequence). This CDR3 is CASSRGEGDTQYF. CDR3 DNA: TGTGCCAGCAGCCGCGGAGAGGGAGATACGCAGTATTTT.

The chain is built from TRBV13 and TRBJ2-7, with TRBD2 identical over 10 bases. The CDR3 loop spans 15 amino acids. Trimming removed 5 bases from V and 5 bases from J; junction bases left unmatched: 9. Looked up from germline, CDR1 is PRHDT and CDR2 is FYEKMQ (reference sequence). The CDR3 region is CASSPAGGSRDEQYF. The CDR3 nucleotides are TGTGCCAGCAGCCCAGCGGGAGGGTCCCGGGACGAGCAGTACTTC.

This clonotype appeared a single time. This chain uses TRBV6-2 or TRBV6-3 with TRBJ2-5; TRBD1 matches 12 bases. The CDR3 contains 16 residues. V shed 5 bases and J 3 bases; nucleotides not matched to a gene: 7. Germline CDR1 and CDR2: MNHEY and SVGEGT. DNA of the CDR3: TGTGCCAGCAGTGACCGGGACAGGGGGCCCAAAGAGACCCAGTACTTC. Its protein product is CASSDRDRGPKETQYF.

This clonotype showed up many times. This may come from a read error, since a much larger clone is one base off. The genes are TRBV27 and TRBJ1-1, with D unresolved. The CDR3 sequence is 13 residues long. Trimming left V 3 bases short and J 1 base short, with 6 bases between. Germline-derived CDR1 and CDR2 are MNHEY and SMNVEV (reference sequence). The CDR3 sequence is CASSFSANTEAFF. CDR3 nucleotides: TGTGCCAGCAGTTTCTCGGCGAACACTGAAGCTTTCTTT.

The rearrangement uses TRBV4-1 and TRBJ1-2; no clear D. Trimming stripped 5 bases from V and 8 bases from J, with 12 bases between. The CDR3 is 12 amino acids. CDR1 MGHRA and CDR2 YSYEKL come from the germline V gene. The CDR3 protein is CASSSNYGGYTF. The CDR3 DNA sequence: TGCGCCAGCAGCTCAAACTACGGAGGCTACACCTTC.

The table lists this clonotype with many counts. The chain recombines TRBV27 with TRBJ1-1; 8 bases are shared with TRBD1. The germline V gene has CDR1 MNHEY and CDR2 SMNVEV (reference sequence). J gave up 1 base and V 8 bases, and 6 bases lay outside the gene matches. CDR3 size: 14 residues. CDR3 amino acids: CASARGRGNTEAFF. The CDR3 region has the DNA TGTGCCAGCGCCAGGGGGCGGGGGAACACTGAAGCTTTCTTT.